The present entry profiles one T cell receptor (beta chain) with its context. Documented treatment: roughly 18 received Ad26.COV2.S at low or high dose, single or two shots; 5 received placebo; per-sample allocation not given. The samples date from day 63 after the first vaccine or placebo injection. Between the trimmed V and J ends, which lost 0 bases and 5 bases, there was a span of 9 bases. The germline V gene has CDR1 SGHNT and CDR2 YYREEE (reference sequence). There are 13 residues in the CDR3. The source of the sample is a study of Ad26.COV2.S vaccination and SARS-CoV-2 variants. Study background: Enrolled in COV1001, the donor was in the Ad26.COV2.S trial arm, which received the vaccine.

Assay: immunoSEQ multiplex PCR; the TCRdb copy retains only in-frame clones and omits some. The sample contains 300,000 to 500,000 clones, 75% to 90% of which appear only once. The clonotype was recovered from a person aged 18-60 years who received the Ad26.COV2.S COVID-19 vaccine or a placebo. The chain employs TRBV5-4 and TRBJ2-7; D not certain. Material: peripheral blood, obtained in a trial of Ad26.COV2.S vaccine versus placebo. The CDR3 reads CASSLVGSHEQYF. As DNA, the CDR3 is TGTGCCAGCAGCTTGGTGGGGTCCCACGAGCAGTACTTC.